A selection of T cell receptor beta chains follows, all from one sample in a study of PD-1 blockade in mismatch repair-deficient tumors. TCRdb keeps only in-frame clones here, not all; method: immunoSEQ multiplex PCR. The table includes about 9,400 clones, 85% to 90% detected once. The specimen comprised PBMCs, sampled around 46 weeks after starting pembrolizumab. The receptor source for this set is an adult with mismatch repair-deficient cancer. CDR3s include the opening cysteine and the closing phenylalanine or tryptophan. D genes are given only for firm matches. Size tells how often a clone was seen (once, few, many) or the class of an expanded clone, and some rows leave it out.

D | J | size | V | DNA | CDR3
NA | TRBJ2-2 | NA | TRBV9 | TGTGCCAGCAGCGTAGATGGCTTTGTCACCGGGGAGCTGTTTTTT | CASSVDGFVTGELFF
TRBD1 | TRBJ2-7 | NA | TRBV28 | TGTGCCAGCAGTTTAGGGCGCAGGGGGCTACCCACTAGCCGCCTCGAGCAGTACTTC | CASSLGRRGLPTSRLEQYF
NA | TRBJ1-4 | NA | TRBV2 | TGTGCCAGCAAACAGGCAACTAATGAAAAACTGTTTTTT | CASKQATNEKLFF
TRBD1 | TRBJ2-2 | NA | TRBV25-1 | TGTGCCAGCAGTAACACAGGGGAAGGTGGGGCCGGGGAGCTGTTTTTT | CASSNTGEGGAGELFF
TRBD2 | TRBJ2-5 | NA | TRBV10-3 | TGTGCCATCAGTGAGTCCCTAGCGGGATGGGAGACCCAGTACTTC | CAISESLAGWETQYF
TRBD1 | TRBJ1-1 | NA | TRBV5-5 | TGTGCCAGCAGCTTGGCCATGGGACAGGGATTGTTGAACACTGAAGCTTTCTTT | CASSLAMGQGLLNTEAFF
NA | TRBJ2-7 | large | TRBV6-5 | TGTGCCAGCAGACACCGGGACTCCTACGAGCAGTACTTC | CASRHRDSYEQYF
TRBD2 | TRBJ2-1 | NA | TRBV5-8 | TGTGCCAGCAGCTTGGGACTAGCGGCCTACAATGAGCAGTTCTTC | CASSLGLAAYNEQFF
TRBD2 | TRBJ2-1 | NA | TRBV7-9 | TGTGCCAGCAGCTCACTAGCGGGAGGGGCCCATGAGCAGTTCTTC | CASSSLAGGAHEQFF
NA | TRBJ1-2 | NA | TRBV6-5 | TGTGCCAGCAGTTACGGTTCCAGTGGCTACACCTTC | CASSYGSSGYTF
NA | TRBJ2-7 | NA | TRBV25-1 | TGTGCCAGCAGTCAAGGCGGGAACGAGCAGTACTTC | CASSQGGNEQYF
TRBD2 | TRBJ2-1 | NA | TRBV7-6 | TGTGCCAGCAGCTTAGTACTCCCGACTAGCGGGAGAACTAATGAGCAGTTCTTC | CASSLVLPTSGRTNEQFF
NA | TRBJ2-7 | NA | TRBV2 | TGTGCCAGCAGTATTCCTCTATCCTACGAGCAGTACTTC | CASSIPLSYEQYF
NA | TRBJ2-3 | once | TRBV11-1 | TGTGCCAGCAGCTTAGGCAGCGGAAACACAGATACGCAGTATTTT | CASSLGSGNTDTQYF
TRBD1 | TRBJ2-1 | NA | TRBV7-8 | TGTGCCAGCAGCTTAAGGGGACAGGGGGCAAATGAGCAGTTCTTC | CASSLRGQGANEQFF
NA | TRBJ1-1 | NA | TRBV2 | TGTGCCAGCAGTTACCTGTACCAGGGTAACGCTGAAGCTTTCTTT | CASSYLYQGNAEAFF
NA | TRBJ2-5 | few | TRBV18 | TGTGCCAGCTCACCACCAGCCCAAGAGACCCAGTACTTC | CASSPPAQETQYF
NA | TRBJ2-5 | NA | TRBV2 | TGTGCCACCACATTCCAAGAGACCCAGTACTTC | CATTFQETQYF
TRBD1 | TRBJ2-5 | NA | TRBV5-8 | TGTGCCAGCAGCCGTCTAGGACAGGGGGCGAGGGAGACCCAGTACTTC | CASSRLGQGARETQYF
NA | TRBJ2-3 | NA | TRBV11-2 | TGTGCCAGCAGCTTCAGTTACGCAGATACGCAGTATTTT | CASSFSYADTQYF
NA | TRBJ1-2 | NA | TRBV29-1 | TGCAGCGTTGGGAGGGCCTCAGACGGCTACACCTTC | CSVGRASDGYTF
NA | TRBJ1-1 | NA | TRBV6-1 | TGTGCCAGCAGCCGTGACAGGCTGAACACTGAAGCTTTCTTT | CASSRDRLNTEAFF
TRBD1 | TRBJ1-5 | NA | TRBV2 | TGTGCCAGCTCGGGACAGGACCAGCCCCAGCATTTT | CASSGQDQPQHF
TRBD1 | TRBJ2-6 | NA | TRBV19 | TGTGCCAGTAGTACCAGGGGGCCAGGGGCCAACGTCCTGACTTTC | CASSTRGPGANVLTF
NA | TRBJ1-2 | NA | TRBV7-2 | TGTGCCAGCAGCTTAGAACCCAGTTCTAACTATGGCTACACCTTC | CASSLEPSSNYGYTF
NA | TRBJ1-5 | once | TRBV18 | TGTGCCAGCTCACCCGTCACAGCAAATAGCAATCAGCCCCAGCATTTT | CASSPVTANSNQPQHF